This passage covers 28 T cell receptor beta chains from one sample sequenced in a study of blood T cell repertoires in COVID-19. Sequenced by immunoSEQ multiplex PCR; TCRdb stores in-frame clones only, minus some. This repertoire shows 150,000 or so clones, less than 90% found once; its top ten account for 25% to 30%. The sequenced material came from peripheral blood. The receptor set was obtained from a man aged 55 to 70 with acute or convalescent COVID-19.

The chain recombines TRBV5-6 with TRBJ1-1; 10 bases are a match to TRBD1. The germline CDR1 and CDR2 sequences are SGHDT and YYEEEE. V trimming: 4 bases; J trimming: 12 bases; junction bases outside the gene matches: 12. CDR3 length equals 14 residues. CDR3 region: CASSVAGTGERTFF. CDR3 nucleotide sequence: TGTGCCAGCAGCGTAGCCGGGACAGGGGAGAGAACTTTCTTT.

This chain connects TRBV27 to TRBJ2-2; 11 positions match TRBD2. Germline V CDR1 and CDR2: MNHEY, SMNVEV (reference sequence). This CDR3 region has 17 residues. J lost 6 bases, V lost 2 bases, and 8 bases had no gene match. CDR3 nucleotide sequence: TGTGCCAGCAGTTTAATAGCGGGAGGGGGTGTGGCCGGGGAGCTGTTTTTT. Residues: CASSLIAGGGVAGELFF.

The V and J genes are TRBV18 and TRBJ1-2; 8 bases match TRBD1. The CDR3 covers 13 residues. Germline trimming cut 2 bases from V and 6 bases from J; bases unmatched to any gene: 2. From germline, CDR1 is KGHSH and CDR2 LQKENI. CDR3 loop: CASSPSGGDGYTF. DNA for the CDR3: TGTGCCAGCTCACCATCAGGGGGCGATGGCTACACCTTC.

This chain uses TRBV7-9 with TRBJ1-2; a possible D gene is TRBD1 (5 bases). The CDR3 totals 15 residues. Germline V lookup: CDR1 SEHNR, CDR2 FQNEAQ (reference sequence). Trimming left V 6 bases short and J 2 bases short, with 16 bases between. The CDR3 coding sequence is TGTGCCAGCAGTCTAGGGGTAGGGTGGAACTATGGCTACACCTTC. As protein: CASSLGVGWNYGYTF.

This clone appeared a few times. V gene TRBV7-2 combines with J gene TRBJ1-4, with D possibly TRBD1 on 5 matching bases. Germline V CDR1 and CDR2: SGHTA, FQGNSA. This CDR3 has 15 residues. Trimming shortened V by 1 base and J by 7 bases, and 13 bases separated the two germline ends. The CDR3 DNA reads as TGTGCCAGCAGCTTAGAGGCAGGGTTACCTGAAAAACTGTTTTTT. It yields the protein CASSLEAGLPEKLFF.

The chain has TRBV6-5 and TRBJ1-4, with D possibly matching TRBD1 (6 bases). Germline CDR1 reads MNHEY; CDR2 reads SVGAGI. This CDR3 region has 14 residues. The V end lost 5 bases, the J end lost 7 bases, and 14 bases lay between the germline ends. CDR3 sequence reads: CASSPSPGAEKLFF. In DNA, the CDR3 is TGTGCCAGCAGTCCCAGCCCAGGGGCTGAAAAACTGTTTTTT.

The chain links TRBV9 to TRBJ2-5, with TRBD1 matching 7 bases. This CDR3 is 14 amino acids long. The germline CDR1 and CDR2 sequences are SGDLS and YYNGEE. The J segment lost 1 base and the V segment lost 2 bases, leaving 2 bases of the junction unmatched. The CDR3 bases are TGTGCCAGCAGCGTCGACAGGGCCCAAGAGACCCAGTACTTC. This sequence encodes CASSVDRAQETQYF.

The sample holds a few counts of this clone. The J gene is TRBJ1-1, the V gene TRBV6-6; unclear D gene. The germline V gene encodes CDR1 MNHNY and CDR2 SVGAGI (reference sequence). CDR3 length equals 15 residues. Trimming stripped 2 bases from V and 1 base from J, with 11 bases between. The CDR3 DNA reads as TGTGCCAGCAGTTACCCCAGTTCGCAGAACACTGAAGCTTTCTTT. This gives the protein CASSYPSSQNTEAFF.

This chain links TRBV24-1 with TRBJ2-5, with 8 bases fitting TRBD1. The junction had 7 bases not matched to a gene; V was cut back by 3 bases and J by 5 bases. This CDR3 comprises 15 residues. Germline V CDR1 and CDR2: KGHDR, SFDVKD. The CDR3 loop reads CATSDVGQGSETQYF. DNA of the CDR3: TGTGCCACCAGTGATGTAGGACAGGGCTCGGAGACCCAGTACTTC.

The chain recombines TRBV6-6 with TRBJ1-3; perhaps TRBD1 as D (6 bases). In germline, CDR1 is MNHNY, CDR2 SVGAGI (reference sequence). The CDR3 length is 16 residues. V dropped 6 bases and J dropped 4 bases, with 19 bases sitting between them. The CDR3 DNA reads TGTGCCAGCAGCTTAGACAGGCACAAGGCAGGAAACACCATATATTTT. Protein sequence: CASSLDRHKAGNTIYF.

J is TRBJ1-2 and V is TRBV5-6, with 7 bases that match TRBD1. V lost 4 bases, J lost 2 bases, and 8 bases stayed unmatched. Germline V gives CDR1 SGHDT, CDR2 YYEEEE. This CDR3 spans 15 amino acids. CDR3 region: CASSPYGQANYGYTF. The CDR3 DNA reads as TGTGCCAGCAGCCCGTACGGACAGGCAAACTATGGCTACACCTTC.

V is TRBV7-9 and J is TRBJ1-1; D is unresolved. There are 12 residues in the CDR3. V lost 5 bases and J lost 3, with 7 bases in between. The germline gives CDR1 SEHNR, CDR2 FQNEAQ (reference sequence). The CDR3 nucleotides are TGTGCCAGCAGCGACGGGGACACTGAAGCTTTCTTT. It yields the protein CASSDGDTEAFF.

This clone was detected once. The chain has TRBV24-1 and TRBJ2-5, with 11 nucleotides matching TRBD1. Germline trimming cut 4 bases from V and 7 bases from J; bases unmatched to any gene: 10. The CDR3 covers 16 residues. Germline loops: CDR1 KGHDR, CDR2 SFDVKD. The CDR3 loop reads CATSDARTGGVGTQYF. The CDR3 DNA follows: TGTGCCACCAGTGACGCCAGGACAGGGGGCGTTGGGACCCAGTACTTC.

V gene TRBV24-1 combines with J gene TRBJ2-2, with no clear D. CDR3 size: 15 residues. Germline V gives CDR1 KGHDR, CDR2 SFDVKD. V lost 1 base, J lost 1 base, and 6 bases lay in between. The CDR3 spells CATSDLTRNTGELFF. The CDR3, as DNA: TGTGCCACCAGTGATTTAACCAGGAACACCGGGGAGCTGTTTTTT.

This chain uses TRBV9 with TRBJ2-7; 12 bases align to TRBD2. The germline CDR1 and CDR2 sequences are SGDLS and YYNGEE. V lost 0 bases and J lost 5; bases outside the gene matches: 3. The CDR3 extends over 15 amino acids. The CDR3 here is CASSVGLAGVDEQYF. CDR3 nucleotides: TGTGCCAGCAGCGTAGGACTAGCGGGAGTGGACGAGCAGTACTTC.

This rearrangement joins TRBV5-4 to TRBJ1-2, with a weak D call TRBD1 (6 bases). V lost 0 bases and J lost 4, with 10 bases in between. The V gene's germline CDR1 is SGHNT and CDR2 YYREEE (reference sequence). The CDR3 loop spans 14 amino acids. The CDR3 DNA reads TGTGCCAGCAGCTTGGCCACAGGGACCTATGGCTACACCTTC. It yields the protein CASSLATGTYGYTF.

The chain joins TRBV19 to TRBJ1-3, with 10 positions matching TRBD1. Per the germline V gene, CDR1 is LNHDA and CDR2 is SQIVND (reference sequence). The CDR3 sequence is 14 residues long. V was clipped by 6 bases and J by 2 bases; unmatched bases: 1. The CDR3 DNA reads TGTGCCAGTAGCGGGACAGGGGCTGGAAACACCATATATTTT. It encodes CASSGTGAGNTIYF.

V usage is TRBV24-1 and J usage is TRBJ1-3; D is uncertain. The germline gives CDR1 KGHDR, CDR2 SFDVKD. This CDR3 has 15 residues. Deletions cut 3 bases from V and 7 bases from J, with 15 bases between. In DNA, the CDR3 is TGTGCCACCAGTGATCCCGGTGAGGAGGTGAACACCATATATTTT. Protein product: CATSDPGEEVNTIYF.

This chain links TRBV2 with TRBJ2-5; no clear D. Germline V lookup: CDR1 SNHLY, CDR2 FYNNEI. V lost 6 bases and J lost 0, with 14 bases in between. This CDR3 comprises 15 residues. The CDR3 loop is CASRRLQTNQETQYF. DNA for the CDR3: TGTGCCAGCAGGAGGTTGCAGACGAACCAAGAGACCCAGTACTTC.

The rearrangement links TRBV3-1 (or the pseudogene TRBV3-2) to TRBJ1-2; D is unresolved. V lost 0 bases to trimming and J lost 7 bases, with 12 bases between them. Germline lookup yields CDR1 LGHDT and CDR2 YNNKEL (reference sequence). The CDR3 extends over 14 amino acids. The CDR3 loop reads CASSQDWRDRGYTF. The CDR3 DNA is TGTGCCAGCAGCCAAGATTGGAGAGATCGTGGCTACACCTTC.

The chain joins TRBV27 to TRBJ1-1; TRBD1 aligns across 8 bases. Germline V gene lookup returns CDR1 MNHEY and CDR2 SMNVEV (reference sequence). The CDR3 consists of 14 residues. J lost 3 bases, V lost 2 bases, and 2 bases had no gene match. CDR3 protein: CASSLHRGDTEAFF. The CDR3 DNA reads TGTGCCAGCAGTTTACACAGGGGGGACACTGAAGCTTTCTTT.

This chain uses TRBV3-1 (or the pseudogene TRBV3-2) with TRBJ1-1; D is unclear. The length of the CDR3 is 12 residues. Germline V gives CDR1 LGHDT, CDR2 YNNKEL (reference sequence). Deletions cut 3 bases from V and 6 bases from J, with 8 bases between. For the CDR3, the DNA is TGTGCCAGCAGCCAGATGGACTCTGAAGCTTTCTTT. It codes for CASSQMDSEAFF.

The chain carries TRBV11-3 and TRBJ2-6; D is unresolved. Deletions cut 1 base from V and 4 bases from J, with 11 bases between. The CDR3 is 16 residues long. The V gene's germline CDR1 is SGHNT and CDR2 YENEEA. The CDR3 region is CASSLGRERGANVLTF. The CDR3 nucleotides read TGTGCCAGCAGCTTAGGGCGTGAGAGGGGGGCCAACGTCCTGACTTTC. Using reference TRBV11-3 and TRBJ2-6 for the parts outside the CDR3, the full variable domain is EAGVVQSPRYKIIEKKQPVAFWCNPISGHNTLYWYLQNLGQGPELLIRYENEEAVDDSQLPKDRFSAERLKGVDSTLKIQPAELGDSAVYLCASSLGRERGANVLTFGAGSRLTVL.

The chain couples TRBV5-4 to TRBJ2-1, with 11 bases that match TRBD2. The ends lost 2 bases at V and 8 bases at J; junction bases unmatched: 6. From germline, CDR1 is SGHNT and CDR2 YYREEE (reference sequence). This CDR3 has 15 residues. The CDR3 region is CASSFSSGGAHEQFF. CDR3 in DNA: TGTGCCAGCAGCTTTAGTAGCGGGGGGGCCCATGAGCAGTTCTTC. Variable domain in full (rest from reference TRBV5-4 and TRBJ2-1): ETGVTQSPTHLIKTRGQQVTLRCSSQSGHNTVSWYQQALGQGPQFIFQYYREEENGRGNFPPRFSGLQFPNYSSELNVNALELDDSALYLCASSFSSGGAHEQFFGPGTRLTVL.

The chain links TRBV6-5 to TRBJ2-1, with a tentative D call TRBD2 (5 bases). The CDR3 totals 14 residues. Trimming cost V 7 bases and J 0 bases, with 10 bases left between them. CDR1 and CDR2 (germline): MNHEY, SVGAGI. The CDR3 DNA reads as TGTGCCAGCAAAGGACTCCGCTCCTACAATGAGCAGTTCTTC. Protein sequence: CASKGLRSYNEQFF.

The V call is TRBV27, the J call TRBJ1-1; D perhaps matches TRBD1 (6 bases). Germline assignment: CDR1 MNHEY and CDR2 SMNVEV (reference sequence). This CDR3 spans 13 amino acids. Trimming stripped 0 bases from V and 5 bases from J, with 7 bases between. The CDR3, as DNA: TGTGCCAGCAGTTTATCGAGGGGGACTGAAGCTTTCTTT. This sequence encodes CASSLSRGTEAFF.

The chain recombines TRBV6-5 with TRBJ2-5, with D perhaps TRBD1 (6 bases). Germline V gene lookup returns CDR1 MNHEY and CDR2 SVGAGI. The CDR3 is 14 amino acids. Trimming left V 6 bases short and J 3 bases short, with 14 bases between. CDR3 region: CASRLSRDKETQYF. CDR3 bases: TGTGCCAGCAGGTTGTCCCGGGACAAAGAGACCCAGTACTTC.

The chain recombines TRBV5-1 with TRBJ1-1; D is undetermined. The CDR3 has 14 residues. Germline values: CDR1 SGHRS, CDR2 YFSETQ. V was shortened by 0 bases and J by 7 bases, with 13 bases between the two germline ends. The CDR3 DNA is TGCGCCAGCAGCTTGGTTGAGGGAACGAGTGAAGCTTTCTTT. Protein product: CASSLVEGTSEAFF.